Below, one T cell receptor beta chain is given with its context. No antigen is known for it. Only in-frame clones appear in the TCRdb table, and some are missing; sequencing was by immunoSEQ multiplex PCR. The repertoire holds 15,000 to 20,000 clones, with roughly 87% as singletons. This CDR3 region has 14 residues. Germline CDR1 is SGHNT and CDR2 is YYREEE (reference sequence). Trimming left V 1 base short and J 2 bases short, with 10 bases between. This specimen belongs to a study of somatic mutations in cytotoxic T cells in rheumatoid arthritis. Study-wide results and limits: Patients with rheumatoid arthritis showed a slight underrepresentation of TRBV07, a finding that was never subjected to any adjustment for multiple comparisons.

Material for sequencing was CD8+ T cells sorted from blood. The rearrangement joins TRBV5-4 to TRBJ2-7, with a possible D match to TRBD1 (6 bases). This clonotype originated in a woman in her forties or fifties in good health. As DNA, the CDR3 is TGTGCCAGCAGCTTGACAGGGAGTGCCTACGAGCAGTACTTC. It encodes CASSLTGSAYEQYF.